Listed here are 24 T cell receptor beta chains from one sample, sequenced in a study. Tregs were sorted as CD4+CD25+CD127-/low cells. TCRdb reprocessed the 5' RACE reads via MiXCR and lists one record per CDR3 protein. There are fewer than 75,000 distinct CDR3 sequences in the sample; about 28% occur only once, and approximately 2.2% lies in the top ten. Sequencing used tumor-infiltrating Tregs sorted from the breast tumor. The receptors stem from a female donor with breast cancer.

This clonotype has at least ten counts. The rearrangement uses TRBV29-1 and TRBJ1-1; D possibly corresponds to TRBD1 (5 bases). This CDR3 contains 15 residues. Trimming took 7 bases from V and 0 from J, leaving 18 bases between them. Germline lookup yields CDR1 SQVTM and CDR2 ANQGSEA. CDR3 amino acids: CSGGGGWAMNTEAFF. DNA for the CDR3: TGCAGCGGGGGGGGTGGATGGGCAATGAACACTGAAGCTTTCTTT.

The rearrangement links TRBV28 to TRBJ2-3, with 9 bases lining up with TRBD2. This CDR3 has 15 amino acids. The V gene's germline CDR1 is MDHEN and CDR2 SYDVKM. Losses at the gene ends were 5 bases for V and 0 bases for J; bases not matched to a gene: 3. The CDR3 here is CASSPSGTSTDTQYF. DNA for the CDR3: TGTGCCAGCAGTCCTAGCGGGACCAGCACAGATACGCAGTATTTT. Variable domain in full (rest from reference TRBV28 and TRBJ2-3): DVKVTQSSRYLVKRTGEKVFLECVQDMDHENMFWYRQDPGLGLRLIYFSYDVKMKEKGDIPEGYSVSREKKERFSLILESASTNQTSMYLCASSPSGTSTDTQYFGPGTRLTVL.

This sequence joins TRBV5-1 and TRBJ2-2, with a weak D call TRBD1 (5 bases). Germline CDR1 and CDR2: SGHRS and YFSETQ. V lost 3 bases to trimming and J lost 2 bases, with 14 bases between them. The CDR3 is 16 amino acids. CDR3 DNA sequence: TGCGCCAGCAGCTCACATAAAGGGGAAAACACCGGGGAGCTGTTTTTT. As protein: CASSSHKGENTGELFF. Complete variable domain (other parts from reference TRBV5-1 and TRBJ2-2): KAGVTQTPRYLIKTRGQQVTLSCSPISGHRSVSWYQQTPGQGLQFLFEYFSETQRNKGNFPGRFSGRQFSNSRSEMNVSTLELGDSALYLCASSSHKGENTGELFFGEGSRLTVL.

This clonotype was observed once. Given a much more abundant clone one base away, this may be a read error. Since no conserved phenylalanine or tryptophan closes the CDR3, a read error is the likely cause. The chain carries TRBV7-2 and TRBJ1-1; TRBD1 aligns across 7 bases. The CDR3 is made up of 16 amino acids. V shed 5 bases and J 0 bases; nucleotides not matched to a gene: 9. CDR1 SGHTA and CDR2 FQGNSA come from the germline V gene. CDR3 sequence reads: CASSPRTGAVNTEAFL. CDR3 coding DNA: TGTGCCAGCAGCCCCCGGACAGGAGCCGTGAACACTGAAGCTTTCCTT.

This clonotype was seen once. A junction end diverges from the germline sequence, so it may reflect a read error. The chain carries TRBV24-1 and TRBJ2-1; 7 bases agree with TRBD2. Looked up from germline, CDR1 is KGHDR and CDR2 is SFDVKD. This CDR3 comprises 16 residues. The DNA for the CDR3 is TGTGCCACCGGTGATTCGGGCGGGAGAATCAACAATGAGCAGTTCTTC. It codes for CATGDSGGRINNEQFF.

This clonotype was seen at least ten times. The chain is built from TRBV20-1 and TRBJ2-7; D is uncertain. CDR1 is DFQATT and CDR2 is SNEGSKA in the germline V gene (reference sequence). With 5 bases removed from V and 0 bases from J, the gap between germline ends came to 11 bases. The CDR3 extends over 13 amino acids. The CDR3 DNA sequence: TGCAGTGCTCACCAGGCGGTCTCCTACGAGCAGTACTTC. Protein sequence: CSAHQAVSYEQYF.

Concerning this clonotype: A read error may account for a junction end that differs from germline. The gene calls are TRBV7-2 and TRBJ1-1, with D perhaps TRBD1 (5 bases). This CDR3 contains 13 residues. Germline V gene sequence: CDR1 SGHTA, CDR2 FQGNSA. The CDR3, as DNA: TGTGCCAGCAGCTTCTCGGTGGACACTAAAGCTTTCTTT. It specifies CASSFSVDTKAFF.

This clonotype came up a few times. V is TRBV30 and J is TRBJ1-2; a possible D gene is TRBD1 (6 bases). This CDR3 has 13 residues. Germline assignment: CDR1 GTSNPN and CDR2 SVGIG (reference sequence). Trimming shortened V by 3 bases and J by 2 bases, and 10 bases separated the two germline ends. CDR3 in amino acids: CAWSTGLNYGYTF. As DNA, the CDR3 is TGTGCCTGGAGCACAGGGTTGAACTATGGCTACACCTTC.

This clonotype appeared many times. The chain combines TRBV15 with TRBJ1-1, with D perhaps TRBD1 (6 bases). The ends were cut back, 0 bases at V and 8 bases at J, with 10 bases in the middle. Germline-derived CDR1 and CDR2 are LNHNV and YYDKDF (reference sequence). The CDR3 has 13 amino acids. CDR3 sequence reads: CATSRDYQGEAFF. The CDR3 coding sequence is TGTGCCACCAGCAGAGATTACCAGGGGGAAGCTTTCTTT.

The chain carries TRBV9 and TRBJ2-3; TRBD2 aligns across 7 bases. Germline V gene lookup returns CDR1 SGDLS and CDR2 YYNGEE. The CDR3 consists of 21 residues. After removal of 0 bases from V and 6 bases from J, the junction contained 25 bases not matched to a gene. CDR3 in DNA: TGTGCCAGCAGCGTAGCTAGTGGGATGATTCTGCGGGAGAACCCTCGGGATACGCAGTATTTT. Translation: CASSVASGMILRENPRDTQYF.

On this clonotype itself: One junction end disagrees with the germline gene, perhaps due to a read error. This CDR3 reads CVSILITYTGELFF. CDR3 in DNA: TGTGTCAGCATCTTAATTACCTACACCGGGGAGCTGTTTTTT. V is TRBV7-8 and J is TRBJ2-2; D call uncertain. CDR1 is SGHVS and CDR2 is FQNEAQ in the germline V gene. There are 14 residues in the CDR3.

At least ten counts were recorded for this clonotype. The V gene is TRBV5-1, the J gene TRBJ2-3, with D uncertain. CDR1 and CDR2 from the germline V gene are SGHRS and YFSETQ. Between the trimmed V and J ends, which lost 1 base and 2 bases, there was a span of 8 bases. This CDR3 has 14 residues. The CDR3 sequence is CASSLSPPTDTQYF. The CDR3 DNA follows: TGCGCCAGCAGCTTGTCTCCTCCCACAGATACGCAGTATTTT.

This clonotype was found many times. The chain combines TRBV15 with TRBJ2-7, with 7 bases lining up with TRBD1. The germline V gene encodes CDR1 LNHNV and CDR2 YYDKDF (reference sequence). The CDR3 is 15 amino acids. After removal of 5 bases from V and 3 bases from J, the junction contained 10 bases not matched to a gene. The CDR3 loop is CATSPRQGGRYEQYF. The CDR3 DNA is TGTGCCACCAGCCCACGACAGGGTGGCCGCTACGAGCAGTACTTC.

This clonotype was seen a handful of times. The rearrangement links TRBV6-6 to TRBJ2-1; D not certain. Germline V CDR1 and CDR2: MNHNY, SVGAGI (reference sequence). With 2 bases removed from V and 9 bases from J, the gap between germline ends came to 14 bases. CDR3 length: 14 amino acids. The CDR3 protein is CASSYGDPPSEQFF. For the CDR3, the DNA is TGTGCCAGCAGTTACGGGGATCCACCTAGTGAGCAGTTCTTC.

This clonotype was found a few times. This rearrangement joins TRBV5-1 to TRBJ2-7; 10 positions agree with TRBD2. The junction had 3 bases not matched to a gene; V was cut back by 0 bases and J by 0 bases. CDR3 length: 16 amino acids. Looked up from germline, CDR1 is SGHRS and CDR2 is YFSETQ. Written as DNA, the CDR3 is TGCGCCAGCAGCTTGGGCCCTAGCGGGGGCTCCTACGAGCAGTACTTC. This codes for CASSLGPSGGSYEQYF. Complete variable domain (other parts from reference TRBV5-1 and TRBJ2-7): KAGVTQTPRYLIKTRGQQVTLSCSPISGHRSVSWYQQTPGQGLQFLFEYFSETQRNKGNFPGRFSGRQFSNSRSEMNVSTLELGDSALYLCASSLGPSGGSYEQYFGPGTRLTVT.

This clonotype was counted once. This chain links TRBV12-3 or TRBV12-4 with TRBJ1-1, with 7 bases fitting TRBD1. CDR3 length equals 13 residues. The ends lost 7 bases at V and 8 bases at J; junction bases unmatched: 10. The CDR3 DNA reads TGTGCCAGCACCATTAGGGGGCTGAACGAAGCTTTCTTT. Protein sequence: CASTIRGLNEAFF.

This chain connects TRBV27 to TRBJ2-7; 13 bases are shared with TRBD2. The CDR3 spans 15 residues. Germline loops: CDR1 MNHEY, CDR2 SMNVEV (reference sequence). The V segment lost 4 bases and the J segment 6 bases; nucleotides outside the gene matches: 6. CDR3 sequence (DNA): TGTGCCAGCAGTTCGGGACTAGCGGGGTTGGCCGAGCAGTACTTC. It codes for CASSSGLAGLAEQYF.

This clonotype was detected only a few times. V and J are TRBV4-2 and TRBJ1-2; tentatively, D is TRBD1 (5 bases). This CDR3 spans 16 amino acids. The germline V and J ends were trimmed by 0 bases and 2 bases, with 13 bases remaining between them. Per germline, CDR1 LGHNA and CDR2 YNFKEQ. CDR3 coding DNA: TGTGCCAGCAGCCAAGAGACGGGACCGAAAAACTATGGCTACACCTTC. Translated, it gives CASSQETGPKNYGYTF.

There are a few counts of this clonotype. The gene calls are TRBV12-3 or TRBV12-4 and TRBJ2-1, with 7 bases fitting TRBD1. CDR3 size: 15 residues. Germline trimming cut 7 bases from V and 1 base from J; bases unmatched to any gene: 7. The CDR3 spells CASNQRTGSYNEQFF. The CDR3 DNA is TGTGCCAGCAACCAGAGGACAGGTTCCTACAATGAGCAGTTCTTC.

About this clonotype itself: One junction end does not reproduce the germline sequence, and a read error may be involved. This chain uses TRBV7-2 with TRBJ2-7, with 14 positions matching TRBD2. Germline V gene sequence: CDR1 SGHTA, CDR2 FQGNSA. This CDR3 comprises 16 residues. Written as DNA, the CDR3 is TGTGCCAACAGCAAGGGACTAGCGGGGGCCGCCTACGAGCAGTACTTC. Encoded protein: CANSKGLAGAAYEQYF.

In the case of this clonotype: An end of the junction differs from the germline gene, which may be a read error. CDR3 nucleotide sequence: TGCAGCGTTGAAGCAAGGGGCTTTGGGGCCGACGTCCTGACTTTC. It yields the protein CSVEARGFGADVLTF. V is TRBV29-1 and J is TRBJ2-6, with a weak D call TRBD1 (5 bases). CDR1 SQVTM and CDR2 ANQGSEA come from the germline V gene. This CDR3 has 15 residues.

V is TRBV11-2 and J is TRBJ2-7; 12 bases line up with TRBD2. Germline CDR1 is SGHAT and CDR2 is FQNNGV. V shed 7 bases and J 0 bases; nucleotides not matched to a gene: 10. This CDR3 is 17 amino acids long. CDR3 amino acids: CASNPRLAGAFSYEQYF. In nucleotides, the CDR3 is TGTGCCAGCAACCCACGACTAGCGGGGGCCTTCTCCTACGAGCAGTACTTC. Full variable domain (missing parts from reference TRBV11-2 and TRBJ2-7): EAGVAQSPRYKIIEKRQSVAFWCNPISGHATLYWYQQILGQGPKLLIQFQNNGVVDDSQLPKDRFSAERLKGVDSTLKIQPAKLEDSAVYLCASNPRLAGAFSYEQYFGPGTRLTVT.

The chain couples TRBV5-1 to TRBJ2-2; 13 bases match TRBD2. The germline V gene has CDR1 SGHRS and CDR2 YFSETQ. The CDR3 extends over 20 amino acids. V lost 7 bases and J lost 7; bases outside the gene matches: 22. The CDR3 coding sequence is TGCGCCAGCCGGACGGGACAGCCGATTACTAGCGGGAGGGCCTTCGGGGAGCTGTTTTTT. Its translation is CASRTGQPITSGRAFGELFF.

About this clonotype: Compared with germline, one end of the junction differs, possibly owing to a read error. The chain uses TRBV6-4 and TRBJ1-1, with D possibly being TRBD1 (6 bases). The germline gives CDR1 MRHNA, CDR2 SNTAGT. There are 15 residues in the CDR3. The CDR3 spells CTSKTEDSMNTEAFF. The DNA of the CDR3 is TGTACCAGCAAAACGGAGGACAGCATGAACACTGAAGCTTTCTTT.